This TCR beta chain was profiled in a study of cytomegalovirus exposure and HLA in healthy donors. The study, taken as a whole, reports: Associated with cytomegalovirus, according to the listing, were about 160 TCR beta chains. Reportedly, fewer N-insertions than the roughly 700-donor mean appeared in an Asian-associated ancestry cluster in a later analysis. Researchers had no immune exposure information except CMV serostatus available.

A remark on this clone: What it recognizes is unknown.

This CDR3 region has 14 residues. The V gene lost 5 bases and the J gene lost 7 bases, with 18 bases spanning the gap. Germline V CDR1 and CDR2: SGHTA, FQGTGA. The PCR contained 60 Vbeta and 13 Jbeta primers. Only in-frame clones appear in the TCRdb table, and some are missing; sequencing was by immunoSEQ multiplex PCR. The sample includes about 82,000 clones, over 65% of them seen just once. Source material: PBMCs. The clonotype comes from a man aged 25 to 45 in good health and CMV-seropositive. This chain joins TRBV7-3 and TRBJ2-7, with a possible D match to TRBD1 (5 bases). CDR3 residues: CASSRTGHLGEQYF. As DNA, the CDR3 is TGTGCCAGCAGCCGTACAGGTCATCTGGGGGAGCAGTACTTC. The whole variable domain, remainder taken from reference TRBV7-3 and TRBJ2-7, is GAGVSQTPSNKVTEKGKYVELRCDPISGHTALYWYRQSLGQGPEFLIYFQGTGAADDSGLPNDRFFAVRPEGSVSTLKIQRTERGDSAVYLCASSRTGHLGEQYFGPGTRLTVT.